Sequencing of this TCR beta chain was carried out in a study of CD8 T cells in Susac syndrome. On this clonotype: The antigen remains undetermined.

Reverse transcription of about 0.5 to 1 ug RNA was performed with random hexamers. The authors amplified TCR beta CDR3 across 54 Vbeta and 13 Jbeta using immunoSEQ multiplex PCR. A single record per CDR3 protein comes from TCRdb applying MiXCR to the immunoSEQ multiplex PCR reads. The sample has about 52,000 distinct CDR3 sequences; 93% are singletons. It was negative isolation that provided the CD8+ and CD4+ T cells, whereas TEMRA cells were enriched by FACS. Study results and caveats: It was acknowledged in the study that its TCR sequencing and HLA analysis involved a relatively small number of individuals.

This CDR3 is 15 amino acids long. Trimming shortened V by 2 bases and J by 9 bases, and 14 bases separated the two germline ends. Per the germline V gene, CDR1 is MNHNS and CDR2 is SASEGT. This TCR was sampled from a human donor with multiple sclerosis. The specimen was CD8+ T cells from PBMCs. The chain is built from TRBV6-1 and TRBJ1-6; weak D call: TRBD1 (5 bases). CDR3 nucleotides: TGTGCCAGCAGTGAAAGGGGCCCGAATGGTTCACCCCTCCACTTT. As protein: CASSERGPNGSPLHF.